These 30 T cell receptor beta chains were all obtained from the same sample, sequenced in a study of cytomegalovirus exposure and HLA in healthy donors. It was with 60 Vbeta and 13 Jbeta primers that the PCR ran. Assay: immunoSEQ multiplex PCR; the TCRdb copy retains only in-frame clones and omits some. The repertoire holds 80,000 to 100,000 clones, with 80% to 85% as singletons. Material for sequencing was PBMCs. The receptor set was obtained from a middle-aged man in good health and CMV-seronegative.

This chain links TRBV19 with TRBJ1-1; TRBD1 matches at 7 bases. V lost 1 base, J lost 4 bases, and 3 bases stayed unmatched. Germline loops: CDR1 LNHDA, CDR2 SQIVND (reference sequence). This CDR3 contains 14 residues. The CDR3 DNA reads as TGTGCCAGTAGTATAGCAGGGGGTGGCACTGAAGCTTTCTTT. Residues: CASSIAGGGTEAFF.

This clone was counted a few times. The V and J genes are TRBV5-4 and TRBJ2-2, with TRBD2 matching over 9 bases. The CDR3 length is 17 residues. V lost 4 bases to trimming and J lost 1 base; unmatched junction nucleotides: 8. Germline V gene lookup returns CDR1 SGHNT and CDR2 YYREEE (reference sequence). CDR3 protein: CASSQTGLALNTGELFF. In DNA, the CDR3 is TGTGCCAGCAGCCAAACGGGACTAGCCTTGAACACCGGGGAGCTGTTTTTT.

This chain uses TRBV25-1 with TRBJ2-2; 9 positions agree with TRBD1. The CDR3 extends over 14 amino acids. The germline CDR1 and CDR2 sequences are MGHDK and SYGVNS. Trimming at V came to 7 bases and at J to 4 bases, leaving 4 bases not matched to a gene. CDR3 loop: CASMGQGGTGELFF. The CDR3, as DNA: TGTGCCAGCATGGGACAGGGCGGCACCGGGGAGCTGTTTTTT.

This sequence joins TRBV7-8 and TRBJ2-1, with a tentative D call TRBD2 (5 bases). The CDR3 is 14 residues long. The germline V gene has CDR1 SGHVS and CDR2 FQNEAQ. V lost 0 bases and J lost 7, with 10 bases in between. Written as DNA, the CDR3 is TGTGCCAGCAGCTTAGCGAGCGGTAGGAATGAGCAGTTCTTC. It codes for CASSLASGRNEQFF.

The chain is built from TRBV29-1 and TRBJ2-7, with D possibly TRBD1 on 6 matching bases. V dropped 7 bases and J dropped 0 bases, with 10 bases sitting between them. Per germline, CDR1 SQVTM and CDR2 ANQGSEA. The CDR3 covers 12 residues. CDR3 sequence reads: CSGAGDSYEQYF. In DNA form, the CDR3 reads TGCAGCGGGGCAGGGGACTCCTACGAGCAGTACTTC.

The chain employs TRBV5-5 and TRBJ1-1, with D unclear. V lost 1 base, J lost 4 bases, and 8 bases lay in between. The CDR3 spans 13 residues. CDR1 and CDR2 from the germline V gene are SGHKS and YYEKEE (reference sequence). CDR3 sequence (DNA): TGTGCCAGCAGCTTGTCCTATGGCACTGAAGCTTTCTTT. It codes for CASSLSYGTEAFF.

The chain uses TRBV4-3 and TRBJ2-5; 14 nucleotides align to TRBD2. CDR3 length: 16 residues. Per germline, CDR1 LGHNA and CDR2 YSLEER. The trim removed 3 bases at V and 4 bases at J, leaving 4 bases unmatched. Written as DNA, the CDR3 is TGCGCCAGCAGCCACGGACTAGCGGGGGGCCGAGAGACCCAGTACTTC. Translated: CASSHGLAGGRETQYF.

V and J are TRBV7-6 and TRBJ2-3; TRBD2 matches 11 bases. Germline values: CDR1 SGHVS, CDR2 FNYEAQ. The CDR3 sequence is 17 residues long. Trimming removed 5 bases from V and 6 bases from J; junction bases left unmatched: 13. CDR3 DNA sequence: TGTGCCAGCAGCCTGCTGGTAGCGGGGGGGCCTGGCGATACGCAGTATTTT. It is translated as CASSLLVAGGPGDTQYF.

This clone was recorded a few times. One end of the junction fails to match germline, which may point to a read error. V and J are TRBV2 and TRBJ1-5, with D possibly TRBD1 on 6 matching bases. CDR1 is SNHLY and CDR2 is FYNNEI in the germline V gene. There are 16 residues in the CDR3. The CDR3 DNA sequence: TGTGCCAGCAGCGAAGCTGGACAGACCGAATATCAGCCCCAGCATTTT. This encodes CASSEAGQTEYQPQHF.

The rearrangement joins TRBV7-8 to TRBJ2-2; D is possibly TRBD1 (6 bases). The germline V and J ends were trimmed by 5 bases and 5 bases, with 18 bases remaining between them. The CDR3 totals 16 residues. Germline CDR1 reads SGHVS; CDR2 reads FQNEAQ. This chain's CDR3 is CASSLRLQRGTGELFF. CDR3 nucleotide sequence: TGTGCCAGCAGCCTCAGACTTCAGAGGGGGACCGGGGAGCTGTTTTTT.

V usage is TRBV5-1 and J usage is TRBJ2-2; TRBD2 is a possible D gene (6 bases). This CDR3 is built from 15 residues. V was pared by 4 bases and J by 0 bases, with 10 bases between. The V gene's germline CDR1 is SGHRS and CDR2 YFSETQ. CDR3 DNA: TGCGCCAGCAGCCCCGGGACTGCGAACACCGGGGAGCTGTTTTTT. This codes for CASSPGTANTGELFF.

The V and J genes are TRBV19 and TRBJ1-5, with TRBD1 as a possible D gene (6 bases). Trimming left V 5 bases short and J 2 bases short, with 10 bases between. This CDR3 has 14 residues. CDR1 and CDR2 (germline): LNHDA, SQIVND (reference sequence). The DNA for the CDR3 is TGTGCCAGTAGTCTTTCAGGGGGCAATCAGCCCCAGCATTTT. It codes for CASSLSGGNQPQHF.

This chain uses TRBV7-3 with TRBJ2-2, with 7 bases that match TRBD2. The CDR3 contains 17 residues. The junction had 6 bases not matched to a gene; V was cut back by 2 bases and J by 0 bases. In germline, CDR1 is SGHTA, CDR2 FQGTGA. DNA for the CDR3: TGTGCCAGCAGCTTATTCCCTAGCGGACCGAACACCGGGGAGCTGTTTTTT. Encoded protein: CASSLFPSGPNTGELFF. Full variable domain (rest looked up from reference TRBV7-3 and TRBJ2-2): GAGVSQTPSNKVTEKGKYVELRCDPISGHTALYWYRQSLGQGPEFLIYFQGTGAADDSGLPNDRFFAVRPEGSVSTLKIQRTERGDSAVYLCASSLFPSGPNTGELFFGEGSRLTVL.

This rearrangement joins TRBV7-8 to TRBJ2-5; a weak D match, TRBD2 (7 bases). The V and J ends lost 2 bases and 5 bases respectively, with 9 bases between them. CDR1 and CDR2 (germline): SGHVS, FQNEAQ. This CDR3 is built from 13 residues. Written as DNA, the CDR3 is TGTGCCAGCAGCTTAAGGGGGGGCGAGACCCAGTACTTC. Translated, it gives CASSLRGGETQYF.

The chain recombines TRBV2 with TRBJ2-4, with a tentative D call TRBD2 (7 bases). V was trimmed by 7 bases and J by 7 bases, leaving 17 bases between them. The CDR3 loop spans 14 amino acids. CDR1 SNHLY and CDR2 FYNNEI come from the germline V gene. CDR3 sequence reads: CASNGGPQSNIQYF. CDR3 coding DNA: TGTGCCAGCAACGGGGGGCCCCAGTCCAACATTCAGTACTTC.

The chain is built from TRBV4-3 and TRBJ2-7; 8 bases line up with TRBD2. Germline V lookup: CDR1 LGHNA, CDR2 YSLEER. Trimming at V came to 0 bases and at J to 2 bases, leaving 6 bases not matched to a gene. There are 16 residues in the CDR3. The CDR3 DNA reads as TGCGCCAGCAGCCAAGACACCGGACTAGCCGCCTACGAGCAGTACTTC. Protein product: CASSQDTGLAAYEQYF.

The rearrangement joins TRBV27 to TRBJ2-1, with D uncertain. Germline V gene lookup returns CDR1 MNHEY and CDR2 SMNVEV (reference sequence). The CDR3 contains 14 residues. Trimming took off 6 bases at V and 0 bases at J, with 9 bases between the two ends. CDR3 residues: CASSLPSSYNEQFF. The CDR3 DNA reads as TGTGCCAGCAGCCTTCCGAGCTCCTACAATGAGCAGTTCTTC.

The chain uses TRBV5-4 and TRBJ2-7; 14 bases are shared with TRBD2. Germline V CDR1 and CDR2: SGHNT, YYREEE (reference sequence). Trimming at V came to 4 bases and at J to 6 bases, leaving 3 bases not matched to a gene. The CDR3 is made up of 14 amino acids. The CDR3 reads CASSGGTSGGEQYF. The DNA of the CDR3 is TGTGCCAGCAGCGGAGGGACTAGCGGGGGCGAGCAGTACTTC.

The V and J genes are TRBV28 and TRBJ2-2; 7 bases align to TRBD2. With 6 bases clipped from V and 3 bases from J, the junction kept 7 bases outside the gene matches. The CDR3 is 15 residues long. The V gene's germline CDR1 is MDHEN and CDR2 SYDVKM. CDR3 sequence reads: CASSPGGSHTGELFF. CDR3 bases: TGTGCCAGCAGCCCCGGGGGGTCCCACACCGGGGAGCTGTTTTTT.

This clone appeared a few times. The chain couples TRBV6-5 to TRBJ2-7; 9 bases agree with TRBD1. Trimming at V came to 4 bases and at J to 3 bases, leaving 1 base not matched to a gene. Germline V CDR1 and CDR2: MNHEY, SVGAGI. The CDR3 runs 13 residues. CDR3 coding DNA: TGTGCCAGCAGTTGGGGACAGGGCTACGAGCAGTACTTC. It translates to CASSWGQGYEQYF.

This chain joins TRBV14 and TRBJ2-5, with 9 nucleotides matching TRBD1. CDR3 size: 14 residues. V was pared by 4 bases and J by 7 bases, with 7 bases of the junction left unmatched. CDR1 and CDR2 (germline): SGHDN, FVKESK. The CDR3 coding sequence is TGTGCCAGCAGCCGCGGGACAGGGCAGCGGACCCAGTACTTC. It codes for CASSRGTGQRTQYF.

The chain combines TRBV7-2 with TRBJ2-7; D unresolved. Trimming pared 2 bases from V and 0 bases from J, leaving 5 bases between. The CDR3 is made up of 13 amino acids. The germline V gene encodes CDR1 SGHTA and CDR2 FQGNSA. In nucleotides, the CDR3 is TGTGCCAGCAGCTTAAAGAGCTCCTACGAGCAGTACTTC. Protein product: CASSLKSSYEQYF.

The J gene is TRBJ1-2, the V gene TRBV10-3; 7 nucleotides align to TRBD1. There are 15 residues in the CDR3. V gave up 6 bases and J gave up 2 bases; unmatched junction bases: 9. CDR1 ENHRY and CDR2 SYGVKD come from the germline V gene. CDR3 sequence reads: CAIRRDRSANYGYTF. The CDR3 nucleotides read TGTGCCATCAGAAGGGACAGATCGGCCAACTATGGCTACACCTTC.

The CDR3 sequence is CASSLGQSYEQYF. The CDR3 region has the DNA TGTGCCAGCAGCCTGGGACAGTCATACGAGCAGTACTTC. The chain carries TRBV11-1 and TRBJ2-7; 7 nucleotides agree with TRBD1. There are 13 residues in the CDR3. The V gene's germline CDR1 is SGHAT and CDR2 FQDESV (reference sequence). V shed 5 bases, J shed 4 bases, and the junction held 5 bases outside the gene matches.

This clone was detected a few times. The rearrangement joins TRBV5-8 to TRBJ1-6; 8 nucleotides line up with TRBD1. The CDR3 has 15 amino acids. CDR1 and CDR2 from the germline V gene are SGHTS and YDEGEE. V shed 1 base and J 13 bases; nucleotides not matched to a gene: 10. Written as DNA, the CDR3 is TGTGCCAGCAGCTTGTTGTCAGGGGGCGGGTTCCCCCTCCACTTT. Protein sequence: CASSLLSGGGFPLHF.

The chain has TRBV7-6 and TRBJ1-2; no clear D gene. The CDR3 consists of 14 residues. V gave up 6 bases and J gave up 6 bases, with 17 bases separating them. In germline, CDR1 is SGHVS, CDR2 FNYEAQ. The CDR3: CASSSRGILDGYTF. For the CDR3, the DNA is TGTGCCAGCAGTTCCCGAGGGATACTGGATGGCTACACCTTC.

The V call is TRBV7-9, the J call TRBJ1-1; D is unresolved. CDR1 and CDR2 (germline): SEHNR, FQNEAQ (reference sequence). V was trimmed by 1 base and J by 5 bases, leaving 11 bases between them. This CDR3 has 14 amino acids. In DNA, the CDR3 is TGTGCCAGCAGCTTAGGGGCCCAAGGTACTGAAGCTTTCTTT. Translated: CASSLGAQGTEAFF.

The chain recombines TRBV28 with TRBJ2-3; D uncertain. Germline CDR1 is MDHEN and CDR2 is SYDVKM. Trimming removed 2 bases from V and 8 bases from J, with 11 bases in between. The CDR3 is made up of 13 amino acids. CDR3 residues: CASSLIEPSTQYF. CDR3 nucleotides: TGTGCCAGCAGTTTAATTGAGCCGAGTACGCAGTATTTT.

The rearrangement links TRBV6-5 to TRBJ2-2; weak D call: TRBD2 (7 bases). With 4 bases removed from V and 5 bases from J, the gap between germline ends came to 14 bases. This CDR3 region has 15 residues. Germline lookup yields CDR1 MNHEY and CDR2 SVGAGI. CDR3 in DNA: TGTGCCAGCAGTTTTAAACAGGGAGGGACCGGGGAGCTGTTTTTT. It encodes CASSFKQGGTGELFF.

The chain employs TRBV25-1 and TRBJ2-1, with 13 bases matching TRBD2. V lost 6 bases, J lost 9 bases, and 11 bases stayed unmatched. Germline loops: CDR1 MGHDK, CDR2 SYGVNS. This CDR3 has 16 amino acids. The CDR3 loop is CASRERTSGGAAEQFF. The CDR3 nucleotides read TGTGCCAGCAGAGAGCGCACTAGCGGGGGGGCAGCTGAGCAGTTCTTC.